Each of the 7 T cell receptor beta chains below was sequenced from the same sample in a study of CD8 T cells in Susac syndrome. Reverse transcription of about 0.5 to 1 ug RNA used random hexamers. TCRdb re-called the immunoSEQ multiplex PCR reads through MiXCR, storing one row per CDR3 protein. The sample carries 150,000 to 200,000 distinct CDR3 sequences, over 85% recorded once. Sequenced: CD4+ T cells from PBMCs. These receptors were collected from a human donor in good health.

The V gene is TRBV3-1, the J gene TRBJ1-2, with TRBD1 as a possible D gene (5 bases). Between the trimmed V and J ends, which lost 3 bases and 6 bases, there was a span of 11 bases. CDR3 length equals 13 residues. Germline values: CDR1 LGHDT, CDR2 YNNKEL (reference sequence). CDR3 residues: CASSHWQGDGYTF. For the CDR3, the DNA is TGTGCCAGCAGCCACTGGCAGGGTGATGGCTACACCTTC.

This clonotype came up once. This rearrangement joins TRBV27 to TRBJ2-5, with TRBD1 identical over 8 bases. Losses at the gene ends were 5 bases for V and 0 bases for J; bases not matched to a gene: 2. Germline lookup yields CDR1 MNHEY and CDR2 SMNVEV (reference sequence). This CDR3 is 14 amino acids long. The CDR3 DNA reads as TGTGCCAGCAGTGACAGGGGTGACCAAGAGACCCAGTACTTC. It translates to CASSDRGDQETQYF.

This clonotype has a single count. The chain carries TRBV12-3 or TRBV12-4 and TRBJ2-1; 8 bases map to TRBD1. The CDR3 consists of 15 residues. J gave up 10 bases and V 1 base, and 9 bases lay outside the gene matches. This CDR3 reads CASSLGLGTGLEQFF. The CDR3 nucleotides read TGTGCCAGCAGTTTAGGACTGGGGACAGGTTTGGAGCAGTTCTTC.

The rearrangement uses TRBV4-3 and TRBJ2-7, with 8 bases fitting TRBD2. The length of the CDR3 is 15 residues. Germline V gene data show CDR1 as LGHNA and CDR2 as YSLEER. V trimming: 1 base; J trimming: 3 bases; junction bases outside the gene matches: 5. CDR3 loop: CASSQAKRGFYEQYF. The CDR3 nucleotides read TGCGCCAGCAGCCAAGCAAAGCGGGGGTTCTACGAGCAGTACTTC.

The V and J genes are TRBV29-1 and TRBJ1-1; TRBD1 matches at 8 bases. Germline assignment: CDR1 SQVTM and CDR2 ANQGSEA. The CDR3 runs to 13 residues. The V gene end was trimmed by 8 bases and the J gene end by 5 bases; junction bases not matched to a gene: 10. The CDR3 nucleotides are TGCAGCACCCTACGACAGGGGTTTACTGAAGCTTTCTTT. Translated: CSTLRQGFTEAFF.

V and J are TRBV24-1 and TRBJ2-3; 7 bases match TRBD2. This CDR3 has 14 amino acids. The V segment lost 4 bases and the J segment 0 bases; nucleotides outside the gene matches: 0. CDR1 and CDR2 from the germline V gene are KGHDR and SFDVKD. Here the CDR3 reads CATSEGGSTDTQYF. For the CDR3, the DNA is TGTGCCACCAGTGAGGGGGGGAGCACAGATACGCAGTATTTT.

This clonotype appeared a single time. The chain combines TRBV20-1 with TRBJ2-6, with 8 positions matching TRBD1. Germline V lookup: CDR1 DFQATT, CDR2 SNEGSKA (reference sequence). The CDR3 has 16 amino acids. V shed 2 bases and J 0 bases; nucleotides not matched to a gene: 3. CDR3 DNA sequence: TGCAGTGCTAGAAGGACAGGGAACTCTGGGGCCAACGTCCTGACTTTC. It yields the protein CSARRTGNSGANVLTF.